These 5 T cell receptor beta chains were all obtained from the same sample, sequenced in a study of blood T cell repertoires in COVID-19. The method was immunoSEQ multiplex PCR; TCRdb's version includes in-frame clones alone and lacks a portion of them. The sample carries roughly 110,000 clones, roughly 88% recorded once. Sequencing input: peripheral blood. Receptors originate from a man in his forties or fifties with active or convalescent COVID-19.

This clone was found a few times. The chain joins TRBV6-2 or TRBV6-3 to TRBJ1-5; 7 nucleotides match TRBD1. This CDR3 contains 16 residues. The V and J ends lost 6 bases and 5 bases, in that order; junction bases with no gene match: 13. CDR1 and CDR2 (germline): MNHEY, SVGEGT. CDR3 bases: TGTGCCAGCAGCCCCCAGGTTTGGACAGGCGATCAGCCCCAGCATTTT. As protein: CASSPQVWTGDQPQHF.

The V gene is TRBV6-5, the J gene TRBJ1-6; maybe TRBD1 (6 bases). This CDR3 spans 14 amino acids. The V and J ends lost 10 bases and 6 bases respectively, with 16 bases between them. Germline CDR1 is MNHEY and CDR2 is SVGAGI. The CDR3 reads CATSTGPSNSPLHF. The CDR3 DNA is TGTGCCACCTCTACAGGGCCCAGTAATTCACCCCTCCACTTT.

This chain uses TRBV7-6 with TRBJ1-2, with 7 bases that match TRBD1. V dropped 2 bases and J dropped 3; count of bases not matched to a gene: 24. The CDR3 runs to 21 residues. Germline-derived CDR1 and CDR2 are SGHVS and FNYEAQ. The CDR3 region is CASSLWVPVLVRGRLDYGYTF. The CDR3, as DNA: TGTGCCAGCAGCTTATGGGTTCCGGTCCTAGTTAGGGGGCGCTTGGACTATGGCTACACCTTC.

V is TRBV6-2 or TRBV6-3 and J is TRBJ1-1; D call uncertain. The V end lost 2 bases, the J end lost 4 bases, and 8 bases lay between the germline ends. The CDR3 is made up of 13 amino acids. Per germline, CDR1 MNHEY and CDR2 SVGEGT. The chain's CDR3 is CASSYRASTEAFF. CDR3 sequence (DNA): TGTGCCAGCAGTTACCGCGCTAGCACTGAAGCTTTCTTT.

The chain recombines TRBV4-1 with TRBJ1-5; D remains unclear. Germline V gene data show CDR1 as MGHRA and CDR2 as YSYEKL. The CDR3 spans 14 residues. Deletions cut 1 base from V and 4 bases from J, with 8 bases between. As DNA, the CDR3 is TGCGCCAGCAGCCAAGCTGGGCTTAATCAGCCCCAGCATTTT. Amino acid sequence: CASSQAGLNQPQHF.